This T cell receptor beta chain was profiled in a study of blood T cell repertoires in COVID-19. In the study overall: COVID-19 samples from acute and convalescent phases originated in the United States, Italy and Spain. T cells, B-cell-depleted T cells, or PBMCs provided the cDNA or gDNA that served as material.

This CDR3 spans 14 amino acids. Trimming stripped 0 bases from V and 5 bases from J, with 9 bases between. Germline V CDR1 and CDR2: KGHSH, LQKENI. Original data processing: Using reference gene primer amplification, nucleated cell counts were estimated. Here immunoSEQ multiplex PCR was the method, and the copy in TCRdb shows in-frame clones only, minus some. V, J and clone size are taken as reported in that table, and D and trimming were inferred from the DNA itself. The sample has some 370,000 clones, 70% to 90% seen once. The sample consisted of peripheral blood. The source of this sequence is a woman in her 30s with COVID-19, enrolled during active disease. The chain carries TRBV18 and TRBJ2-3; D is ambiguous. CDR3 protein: CASSPPSFGDTQYF. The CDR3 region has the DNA TGTGCCAGCTCACCACCGTCTTTCGGAGATACGCAGTATTTT.